The 22 T cell receptor beta chains presented below share a single source sample, sequenced in a study of cytomegalovirus exposure and HLA in healthy donors. Researchers ran the PCR with 60 Vbeta and 13 Jbeta primers. Libraries were prepared by immunoSEQ multiplex PCR; TCRdb keeps only in-frame clonotypes and omits some of them. Among over 75,000 clones listed, 67% were seen once. The source material was PBMCs. These receptors came from a young man in good health and CMV-seronegative.

This chain uses TRBV4-1 with TRBJ2-5, with a weak D call TRBD1 (6 bases). V shed 0 bases and J shed 2 bases, with 7 bases lying between them. Germline V gene lookup returns CDR1 MGHRA and CDR2 YSYEKL. This CDR3 is 14 amino acids long. The CDR3 protein is CASSQEGQQETQYF. The CDR3, as DNA: TGCGCCAGCAGCCAAGAAGGACAGCAAGAGACCCAGTACTTC.

This clone was recorded once. The chain employs TRBV15 and TRBJ2-5, with a possible D match to TRBD2 (7 bases). The V gene's germline CDR1 is LNHNV and CDR2 YYDKDF (reference sequence). Trimming left V 9 bases short and J 4 bases short, with 18 bases between. The CDR3 is 14 residues long. For the CDR3, the DNA is TGTGCCACAGCAAGGGGAGGGGGGGGAGAGACCCAGTACTTC. This encodes CATARGGGGETQYF.

This clone was seen a handful of times. This rearrangement joins TRBV19 to TRBJ2-6; D remains unclear. V lost 6 bases and J 0 bases, leaving 9 bases between the germline ends. Looked up from germline, CDR1 is LNHDA and CDR2 is SQIVND (reference sequence). The CDR3 spans 15 residues. CDR3 nucleotide sequence: TGTGCCAGTAGGACTGTCTCCTCTGGGGCCAACGTCCTGACTTTC. Residues: CASRTVSSGANVLTF.

The V and J genes are TRBV4-1 and TRBJ1-6; D unresolved. The CDR3 totals 14 residues. Germline-derived CDR1 and CDR2 are MGHRA and YSYEKL. Trimming stripped 3 bases from V and 4 bases from J, with 7 bases between. CDR3 in amino acids: CASSQQEYNSPLHF. As DNA, the CDR3 is TGCGCCAGCAGCCAGCAAGAGTATAATTCACCCCTCCACTTT.

The chain carries TRBV7-9 and TRBJ2-7, with 9 bases aligning to TRBD1. V lost 0 bases and J lost 10; bases outside the gene matches: 10. Germline CDR1 SEHNR, CDR2 FQNEAQ (reference sequence). CDR3 size: 15 residues. CDR3 DNA sequence: TGTGCCAGCAGCTTAGCGGAGGGACAGGGAGGAATTCAGTACTTC. Residues: CASSLAEGQGGIQYF.

The J gene is TRBJ2-7, the V gene TRBV6-1, with D possibly TRBD2 on 6 matching bases. Germline CDR1 reads MNHNS; CDR2 reads SASEGT. The CDR3 loop spans 15 amino acids. Trimming stripped 5 bases from V and 0 bases from J, with 14 bases between. The CDR3 loop is CASSPRGSLSYEQYF. CDR3 in DNA: TGTGCCAGCAGTCCCCGGGGGAGCCTCTCCTACGAGCAGTACTTC.

The gene calls are TRBV2 and TRBJ1-2; D gene unclear. The CDR3 consists of 14 residues. Germline V gives CDR1 SNHLY, CDR2 FYNNEI. V was trimmed by 2 bases and J by 4 bases, leaving 11 bases between them. The DNA of the CDR3 is TGTGCCAGCAGTGAACCGGCCGGGGTCTATGGCTACACCTTC. As protein: CASSEPAGVYGYTF.

The table lists this clone with a few counts. An end of the junction does not agree with germline; a read error may underlie this. The rearrangement links TRBV7-9 to TRBJ2-2; a possible D gene is TRBD2 (6 bases). Germline-derived CDR1 and CDR2 are SEHNR and FQNEAQ (reference sequence). This CDR3 has 18 residues. Here the CDR3 reads CSSSSRATGLPNTGELFF. The CDR3 DNA reads as TGTTCCAGCAGCTCACGGGCTACAGGACTACCGAACACCGGGGAGCTGTTTTTT.

The chain combines TRBV15 with TRBJ1-5, with 9 nucleotides matching TRBD1. Trimming took 0 bases from V and 7 from J; bases not matched to a gene: 4. The CDR3 contains 15 residues. Germline CDR1 is LNHNV and CDR2 is YYDKDF (reference sequence). Here the CDR3 reads CATSRETGGRQPQHF. The CDR3 DNA follows: TGTGCCACCAGCAGAGAGACAGGGGGGCGGCAGCCCCAGCATTTT.

V gene TRBV2 combines with J gene TRBJ2-5, with 10 bases matching TRBD2. The CDR3 consists of 16 residues. The V gene's germline CDR1 is SNHLY and CDR2 FYNNEI. J was trimmed by 1 base and V by 8 bases; bases with no gene match: 10. The CDR3 reads CASPRIAGGLQETQYF. CDR3 nucleotide sequence: TGTGCCAGCCCCCGCATAGCGGGGGGCCTCCAAGAGACCCAGTACTTC.

V usage is TRBV7-2 and J usage is TRBJ2-7, with D unresolved. The CDR3 totals 13 residues. Germline-derived CDR1 and CDR2 are SGHTA and FQGNSA. Trimming removed 1 base at V and 3 bases at J, with 7 bases between. CDR3 sequence: CASSLGRIYEQYF. DNA of the CDR3: TGTGCCAGCAGCTTAGGGCGGATCTACGAGCAGTACTTC.

The chain uses TRBV6-5 and TRBJ2-2, with 7 bases that match TRBD1. Trimming at V came to 2 bases and at J to 5 bases, leaving 2 bases not matched to a gene. Germline lookup yields CDR1 MNHEY and CDR2 SVGAGI. This CDR3 region has 14 residues. The CDR3 sequence: CASSYGTETGELFF. For the CDR3, the DNA is TGTGCCAGCAGTTACGGGACAGAGACCGGGGAGCTGTTTTTT.

The chain links TRBV29-1 to TRBJ1-2; D perhaps matches TRBD1 (5 bases). The V end was cut by 3 bases, the J end by 6 bases, with 14 bases between. The CDR3 is 13 residues long. Germline V gene sequence: CDR1 SQVTM, CDR2 ANQGSEA. Here the CDR3 DNA reads TGCAGCGTTGAGGGGGGACGATTCAATGGCTACACCTTC. It codes for CSVEGGRFNGYTF.

The J gene is TRBJ2-7, the V gene TRBV30; 11 nucleotides line up with TRBD1. CDR1 is GTSNPN and CDR2 is SVGIG in the germline V gene (reference sequence). The CDR3 runs to 14 residues. Trimming at V came to 2 bases and at J to 7 bases, leaving 7 bases not matched to a gene. The CDR3 nucleotides are TGTGCCTGGAGTATTGGACAGGGGGCAAGTGAGCAGTACTTC. The encoded protein is CAWSIGQGASEQYF.

The chain combines TRBV30 with TRBJ2-7; 8 nucleotides line up with TRBD2. Germline-derived CDR1 and CDR2 are GTSNPN and SVGIG (reference sequence). The CDR3 has 15 amino acids. V dropped 2 bases and J dropped 1; count of bases not matched to a gene: 7. CDR3 in DNA: TGTGCCTGGAGTCCGACTAGCGTAGGATCCTACGAGCAGTACTTC. This encodes CAWSPTSVGSYEQYF.

This chain uses TRBV5-1 with TRBJ1-2; possibly TRBD1 for D (6 bases). V was cut by 4 bases and J by 4 bases, with 11 bases left in between. This CDR3 spans 13 amino acids. Germline lookup yields CDR1 SGHRS and CDR2 YFSETQ. CDR3 in amino acids: CASSPQGGYGYTF. In DNA, the CDR3 is TGCGCCAGCAGCCCACAGGGTGGCTATGGCTACACCTTC.

The chain links TRBV6-5 to TRBJ1-1; TRBD1 is a possible D gene (6 bases). The germline gives CDR1 MNHEY, CDR2 SVGAGI. The CDR3 consists of 13 residues. Trimming took 3 bases from V and 7 from J, leaving 12 bases between them. The CDR3 is CASSYSQGYEAFF. The DNA for the CDR3 is TGTGCCAGCAGTTATTCGCAGGGGTATGAAGCTTTCTTT.

The chain uses TRBV5-5 and TRBJ2-7, with 7 bases fitting TRBD2. CDR1 is SGHKS, CDR2 YYEKEE, per germline (reference sequence). The CDR3 is 15 amino acids. V dropped 2 bases and J dropped 3; count of bases not matched to a gene: 8. The CDR3 loop is CASSLSGGISYEQYF. As DNA, the CDR3 is TGTGCCAGCAGCTTATCGGGGGGTATAAGCTACGAGCAGTACTTC.

This rearrangement joins TRBV6-6 to TRBJ2-5, with 8 positions matching TRBD2. The length of the CDR3 is 13 residues. The V gene's germline CDR1 is MNHNY and CDR2 SVGAGI (reference sequence). The V segment lost 6 bases and the J segment 5 bases; nucleotides outside the gene matches: 5. The CDR3 spells CASSRGLGETQYF. For the CDR3, the DNA is TGTGCCAGCAGCCGGGGACTAGGTGAGACCCAGTACTTC.

This sequence joins TRBV6-1 and TRBJ2-7, with TRBD2 as a possible D gene (5 bases). The CDR3 has 15 residues. Germline CDR1 and CDR2: MNHNS and SASEGT. V shed 7 bases and J shed 0 bases, with 16 bases lying between them. CDR3 nucleotides: TGTGCCAGCATGAATATCGGGGAGAGCTCCTACGAGCAGTACTTC. Translated: CASMNIGESSYEQYF.

The gene calls are TRBV14 and TRBJ1-2; possibly TRBD1 for D (6 bases). This CDR3 contains 15 residues. Germline CDR1 reads SGHDN; CDR2 reads FVKESK. V lost 6 bases to trimming and J lost 3 bases, with 17 bases between them. The CDR3 DNA reads TGTGCCAGCAGTAAACAGGGAAGGGTGGACTATGGCTACACCTTC. Its translation is CASSKQGRVDYGYTF.

This clone turned up a few times. This rearrangement joins TRBV9 to TRBJ1-1; TRBD1 might be the D (5 bases). There are 13 residues in the CDR3. The germline gives CDR1 SGDLS, CDR2 YYNGEE. Trimming pared 0 bases from V and 7 bases from J, leaving 10 bases between. This CDR3 is CASSVEGYGEAFF. The DNA for the CDR3 is TGTGCCAGCAGCGTAGAGGGGTATGGTGAAGCTTTCTTT.